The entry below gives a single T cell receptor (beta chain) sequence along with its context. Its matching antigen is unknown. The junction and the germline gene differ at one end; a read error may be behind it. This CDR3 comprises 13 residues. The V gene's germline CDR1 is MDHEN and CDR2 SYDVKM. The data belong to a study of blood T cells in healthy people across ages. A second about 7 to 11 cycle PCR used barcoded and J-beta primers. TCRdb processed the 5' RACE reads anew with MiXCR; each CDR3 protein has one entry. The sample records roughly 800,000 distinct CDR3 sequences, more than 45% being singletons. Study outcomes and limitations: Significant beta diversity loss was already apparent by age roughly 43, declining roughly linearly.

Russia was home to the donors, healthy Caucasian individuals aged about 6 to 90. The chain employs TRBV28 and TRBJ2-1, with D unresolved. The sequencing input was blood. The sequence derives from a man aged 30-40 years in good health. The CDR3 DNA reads TGTGCCGGCAGCCCGCGCGGTGTCGATGAGCAGTTCTTC. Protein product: CAGSPRGVDEQFF.